This T cell receptor beta chain was documented in a study of early T cells in non-severe SARS-CoV-2 infection. TCRdb re-called the 5' RACE reads with MiXCR, one entry per CDR3 protein. Among about 81,000 distinct CDR3 sequences, around 5.6% were seen once, and the ten largest hold roughly 7.8%. The sample holds a few counts of this clonotype. Germline V lookup: CDR1 LGHDT, CDR2 YNNKEL (reference sequence). Trimming removed 1 base from V and 0 bases from J, with 7 bases in between. The CDR3 runs to 15 residues. Sequencing input: whole blood. The receptor's source is an adult who was a healthcare worker with PCR-confirmed SARS-CoV-2 infection or an uninfected control (not recorded which). The rearrangement uses TRBV3-1 and TRBJ1-3, with unresolved D. CDR3: CASSQGLDSGNTIYF. CDR3 bases: TGTGCCAGCAGCCAAGGACTGGACTCTGGAAACACCATATATTTT.